Listed below are T cell receptor beta chains from one sample, sequenced in a study of blood T cell repertoires in COVID-19. Assay used: immunoSEQ multiplex PCR; TCRdb lists only in-frame clones, some missing. The table has roughly 100,000 clones, more than 65% seen once; the top ten hold approximately 25%. Material for sequencing was peripheral blood. All receptors come from an elderly man with active or convalescent COVID-19. Each CDR3 is given with its conserved first and last residue. A D gene is named only where the DNA matches it firmly. Size is stated for part of the rows, as once, few or many counts, or as a class when the clone is expanded.

j_gene	abundance	v_gene	d_gene	CDR3aa
TRBJ1-2	.	TRBV6-1	TRBD1	CASSGYPGTGGGYTF
TRBJ1-1	.	TRBV5-5	TRBD1	CASSLWTGGGTEAFF
TRBJ2-7	.	TRBV4-1	TRBD1	CASSQGRGPSYEQYF
TRBJ1-2	few	TRBV7-9	TRBD1	CASSLGPTGGSYGYTF
TRBJ2-5	.	TRBV5-6	.	CASSGAGARETQYF
TRBJ1-5	.	TRBV6-2/TRBV6-3	.	CASSYAGEQPQHF
TRBJ1-2	.	TRBV7-2	.	CASSFDRGASYGYTF
TRBJ1-2	.	TRBV28	.	CASSTRDILGRGYTF
TRBJ2-2	.	TRBV6-5	TRBD1	CASSYSGQGTGELFF
TRBJ2-3	.	TRBV7-2	.	CASSRRLQFTDTQYF
TRBJ2-3	.	TRBV19	.	CASSETGSDTDTQYF
TRBJ1-1	.	TRBV7-2	TRBD1	CASSLVDTGVEAFF
TRBJ1-3	.	TRBV6-5	.	CASSYSSLNSGNTIYF
TRBJ2-7	.	TRBV27	.	CASRASEWGGEQYF
TRBJ2-3	.	TRBV28	TRBD2	CATERGATDTQYF
TRBJ2-3	.	TRBV5-8	.	CASSPGQMGGSDTQYF
TRBJ2-5	.	TRBV3-1/TRBV3-2	.	CASSPGVRETQYF
TRBJ1-2	.	TRBV11-3	.	CASSSPTGGKDGYTF
TRBJ1-1	.	TRBV28	.	CASSPYLVTEAFF
TRBJ1-3	.	TRBV25-1	.	CASSESLASGNTIYF
TRBJ1-2	.	TRBV5-4	.	CASSLGGYGYTF
TRBJ1-1	.	TRBV6-5	TRBD1	CASVWTGGWGAFF
TRBJ1-4	.	TRBV13	.	CASSLRSTNEKLFF
TRBJ1-1	.	TRBV27	.	CASNFRGGEAFF
TRBJ1-3	.	TRBV5-1	TRBD1	CASSLGDSAGNTIYF
TRBJ2-3	.	TRBV4-1	TRBD1	CASSQEVTGTEPPTQYF
TRBJ1-1	.	TRBV5-4	.	CASSFGQTNTEAFF
TRBJ2-4	.	TRBV6-6	TRBD2	CASSYSAGSIQYF
TRBJ2-3	.	TRBV5-1	.	CASSLEVADTTDTQYF
TRBJ2-7	.	TRBV30	TRBD1	CAWSSSDRSRQYF
TRBJ2-5	.	TRBV11-1	.	CASSYGGRLETQYF
TRBJ1-5	.	TRBV24-1	.	CATSDAGSNRPQHF
TRBJ1-1	.	TRBV5-6	.	CASSLVLTRDTEAFF
TRBJ1-2	.	TRBV25-1	TRBD1	CASSRQGGGYTF
TRBJ2-7	.	TRBV10-1	.	CASSVGGRYEQYF
TRBJ1-5	.	TRBV2	.	CASSEQGFSNQPQHF
TRBJ1-2	once	TRBV19	TRBD1	CASSIGQGAEVSGYTF
TRBJ2-7	.	TRBV5-6	.	CASSRDNTFYEQYF
TRBJ2-2	once	TRBV19	TRBD2	CASSIRAGGITGELFF
TRBJ2-3	.	TRBV5-1	TRBD2	CASVAGGPADTQYF
TRBJ2-1	.	TRBV2	TRBD2	CASKSGGPYNEQFF
TRBJ1-1	.	TRBV6-4	.	CASSDSRDTEAFF
TRBJ2-7	.	TRBV11-1	TRBD2	CASSQRLAGSSYEQYF
TRBJ2-2	.	TRBV10-3	.	CAISDTKTGSNTGELFF
TRBJ2-2	.	TRBV7-2	TRBD2	CASSLGGGGTGELFF
TRBJ1-5	.	TRBV5-4	.	CASSLDQGQITPQHF
TRBJ2-3	few	TRBV6-5	.	CASTDPGGGTDTQYF